This T cell receptor beta chain was recorded in a study of cytomegalovirus exposure and HLA in healthy donors. Study-wide background: In a later analysis, it was reported that the 120 validation repertoires had been produced on the same platform as the 670 or so repertoires belonging to the first cohort.

Assay used: immunoSEQ multiplex PCR; TCRdb lists only in-frame clones, some missing. This sample has over 150,000 clones; 91% occur once, and the top ten carry approximately 3%. A note on this clone: Its target is unknown.

The study's findings and limits: The study recorded about 150 TCR beta chains that were cytomegalovirus-associated. Clusters of TCRs from the first cohort tended to co-occur in the roughly 120 validation repertoires (as a later analysis found).

The donors were part of the roughly 130-subject validation cohort, which stood apart from the 666-subject first cohort. The clonotype was recovered from a woman aged 18 to 35 in good health and CMV-seropositive. Specimen: PBMCs.

The CDR3 loop reads CASSLIHRGPPTDTQYF. The DNA of the CDR3 is TGTGCCAGCAGCCTAATACACAGGGGCCCCCCCACAGATACGCAGTATTTT. The chain links TRBV7-2 to TRBJ2-3; 7 bases fit TRBD1. CDR3 length equals 17 residues. The junction had 13 bases not matched to a gene; V was cut back by 5 bases and J by 2 bases. CDR1 and CDR2 (germline): SGHTA, FQGNSA.